The 9 T cell receptor beta chains in this list originate from one sample, sequenced in a study of early T cells in non-severe SARS-CoV-2 infection. MiXCR, applied by TCRdb to the 5' RACE reads, yields one record per CDR3 protein. The data hold 20,000 to 25,000 distinct CDR3 sequences, with roughly 4.5% observed a single time. The source material was whole blood. All receptors come from an adult who was a healthcare worker with PCR-confirmed SARS-CoV-2 infection or an uninfected control (not recorded which).

This clonotype was picked up many times. CDR3 in amino acids: CASSFDLYEQYF. CDR3 sequence (DNA): TGTGCCAGCAGCTTTGACCTCTACGAGCAGTACTTC. This chain links TRBV7-9 with TRBJ2-7, with D unresolved. Germline V lookup: CDR1 SEHNR, CDR2 FQNEAQ (reference sequence). The CDR3 sequence is 12 residues long. Trimming pared 3 bases from V and 3 bases from J, leaving 6 bases between.

The count of this clonotype is one. The V and J genes are TRBV11-1 and TRBJ2-7; possibly TRBD2 for D (5 bases). CDR3 length: 14 residues. The V gene lost 1 base and the J gene lost 6 bases, with 13 bases spanning the gap. Germline CDR1 and CDR2: SGHAT and FQDESV (reference sequence). Written as DNA, the CDR3 is TGTGCCAGCAGCTTAGATCGGACTTGGGGCGAGCAGTACTTC. Protein: CASSLDRTWGEQYF.

This clonotype was seen more than once but under ten times. The V and J genes are TRBV7-8 and TRBJ2-7; D is possibly TRBD2 (5 bases). V gave up 4 bases and J gave up 4 bases, with 17 bases separating them. This CDR3 is 15 amino acids long. Germline-derived CDR1 and CDR2 are SGHVS and FQNEAQ. The CDR3 reads CASSSLDGGFYEQYF. DNA of the CDR3: TGTGCCAGCAGCTCCCTGGACGGAGGATTTTACGAGCAGTACTTC.

J is TRBJ1-2 and V is TRBV10-3; no clear D gene. Trimming removed 3 bases from V and 5 bases from J, with 4 bases in between. The CDR3 has 11 residues. From germline, CDR1 is ENHRY and CDR2 SYGVKD. In nucleotides, the CDR3 is TGTGCCATCAGTGAACTATATGGCTACACCTTC. Residues: CAISELYGYTF.

In its sample, this clonotype was seen many times. The chain uses TRBV4-2 and TRBJ2-7; 9 bases are shared with TRBD2. Germline trimming cut 4 bases from V and 7 bases from J; bases unmatched to any gene: 5. The length of the CDR3 is 13 residues. In germline, CDR1 is LGHNA, CDR2 YNFKEQ. The CDR3 sequence is CASSLGLAWEQYF. The CDR3 bases are TGTGCCAGCAGCCTGGGACTAGCTTGGGAGCAGTACTTC.

The CDR3 nucleotides read TGTGCCAGCAGCGGGAATGAGGGGGGCGGAGAGACCCAGTACTTC. Amino acid sequence: CASSGNEGGGETQYF. The chain uses TRBV7-2 and TRBJ2-5, with D possibly called TRBD1 or TRBD2 (6 bases each). The V gene lost 5 bases and the J gene lost 4 bases, with 17 bases spanning the gap. Germline V gives CDR1 SGHTA, CDR2 FQGNSA. This CDR3 contains 15 residues.

This clonotype was recorded many times. The chain is built from TRBV7-2 and TRBJ1-5, with 12 bases lining up with TRBD1. In germline, CDR1 is SGHTA, CDR2 FQGNSA. With 3 bases clipped from V and 8 bases from J, the junction kept 8 bases outside the gene matches. CDR3 length equals 16 residues. In nucleotides, the CDR3 is TGTGCCAGCAGCTTGGGGGGACAGGGGGCATCGGAGCCCCAGCATTTT. As protein: CASSLGGQGASEPQHF.

This clonotype was counted many times. J is TRBJ2-7 and V is TRBV7-6; 8 nucleotides align to TRBD2. CDR3 size: 15 residues. Germline V lookup: CDR1 SGHVS, CDR2 FNYEAQ. J gave up 4 bases and V 5 bases, and 10 bases lay outside the gene matches. CDR3 in amino acids: CASSPQPGGRYEQYF. In DNA, the CDR3 is TGTGCCAGCAGCCCCCAGCCGGGGGGGCGGTACGAGCAGTACTTC.

This clonotype was observed many times. The chain has TRBV24-1 and TRBJ2-2; the D is unclear. The germline CDR1 and CDR2 sequences are KGHDR and SFDVKD. The CDR3 consists of 16 residues. Deletions cut 6 bases from V and 0 bases from J, with 13 bases between. CDR3 nucleotide sequence: TGTGCCACCAGTAGAGTAGGTCAGCCGAACACCGGGGAGCTGTTTTTT. This sequence encodes CATSRVGQPNTGELFF.